The 14 T cell receptor beta chains below come from one sample, sequenced in a study of T cell changes during pregnancy in multiple sclerosis. Produced via immunoSEQ multiplex PCR; TCRdb's table is partial and in-frame only. The table shows 30,000 to 50,000 clones, with about 91% occurring only once. The sample was CD4+ T cells from peripheral blood mononuclear cells, taken in the third trimester of pregnancy. Source of these receptors: a female donor with multiple sclerosis, enrolled in a pregnancy study.

V is TRBV29-1 and J is TRBJ1-5, with TRBD1 matching 8 bases. The CDR3 runs 14 residues. Per germline, CDR1 SQVTM and CDR2 ANQGSEA. The ends lost 2 bases at V and 0 bases at J; junction bases unmatched: 0. CDR3 DNA: TGCAGCGTTGAAACAGGGGGTAGCAATCAGCCCCAGCATTTT. Translation: CSVETGGSNQPQHF.

This sequence joins TRBV9 and TRBJ1-3, with 7 bases aligning to TRBD1. The junction had 9 bases not matched to a gene; V was cut back by 8 bases and J by 4 bases. Germline V gives CDR1 SGDLS, CDR2 YYNGEE. The CDR3 has 14 amino acids. The CDR3 spells CASSLRDRGNTIYF. In DNA, the CDR3 is TGTGCCAGTAGTCTCCGGGACAGAGGAAACACCATATATTTT. Drawing the rest from reference TRBV9 and TRBJ1-3, the complete variable domain is DSGVTQTPKHLITATGQRVTLRCSPRSGDLSVYWYQQSLDQGLQFLIQYYNGEERAKGNILERFSAQQFPDLHSELNLSSLELGDSALYFCASSLRDRGNTIYFGEGSWLTVV.

This chain links TRBV7-2 with TRBJ2-5, with D unresolved. This CDR3 has 15 residues. Germline V lookup: CDR1 SGHTA, CDR2 FQGNSA. Trimming stripped 2 bases from V and 5 bases from J, with 15 bases between. This chain's CDR3 is CASSLTPRSIETQYF. CDR3 bases: TGTGCCAGCAGCTTAACCCCTAGGTCGATCGAGACCCAGTACTTC.

The V gene is TRBV5-1, the J gene TRBJ2-3; 10 bases align to TRBD1. Germline CDR1 reads SGHRS; CDR2 reads YFSETQ. V lost 4 bases, J lost 0 bases, and 5 bases stayed unmatched. The CDR3 has 16 amino acids. The CDR3 spells CASSGGQGISTDTQYF. In nucleotides, the CDR3 is TGCGCCAGCAGCGGGGGACAGGGGATAAGCACAGATACGCAGTATTTT.

The chain joins TRBV5-1 to TRBJ1-3; possible D gene TRBD1, 6 bases. CDR1 and CDR2 (germline): SGHRS, YFSETQ. The length of the CDR3 is 17 residues. Deletions cut 4 bases from V and 0 bases from J, with 17 bases between. The CDR3 DNA reads TGCGCCAGCAGCCCGGGGGGCAGGATAAGCTCTGGAAACACCATATATTTT. This sequence encodes CASSPGGRISSGNTIYF.

V gene TRBV2 combines with J gene TRBJ1-1; D call uncertain. V was pared by 8 bases and J by 1 base, with 11 bases between. The CDR3 sequence is 13 residues long. Germline V gives CDR1 SNHLY, CDR2 FYNNEI. The CDR3 DNA reads TGTGCCAGCGTGAGGGAGGGGAACACTGAAGCTTTCTTT. It is translated as CASVREGNTEAFF.

V gene TRBV5-1 combines with J gene TRBJ2-2, with a weak D call TRBD1 (5 bases). The CDR3 totals 16 residues. V was pared by 4 bases and J by 1 base, with 14 bases between. In germline, CDR1 is SGHRS, CDR2 YFSETQ. The CDR3 is CASSPDPQGNTGELFF. CDR3 bases: TGCGCCAGCAGCCCGGACCCCCAGGGGAACACCGGGGAGCTGTTTTTT.

This chain joins TRBV4-3 and TRBJ2-3, with 10 bases matching TRBD2. The trim removed 0 bases at V and 6 bases at J, leaving 12 bases unmatched. The CDR3 spans 18 residues. The germline CDR1 and CDR2 sequences are LGHNA and YSLEER. The CDR3 nucleotides read TGCGCCAGCAGCCAAGACTTACCGGCAGCGGGAGGGAAGGATACGCAGTATTTT. As protein: CASSQDLPAAGGKDTQYF.

The chain joins TRBV29-1 to TRBJ2-3; TRBD2 might be the D (5 bases). The CDR3 is 11 amino acids. Trimming shortened V by 6 bases and J by 6 bases, and 10 bases separated the two germline ends. Looked up from germline, CDR1 is SQVTM and CDR2 is ANQGSEA. DNA of the CDR3: TGCAGCGTCGCCGGGAAGGATACGCAGTATTTT. This encodes CSVAGKDTQYF.

The CDR3: CASSQETGQPQHF. DNA for the CDR3: TGCGCCAGCAGCCAAGAGACAGGACAGCCCCAGCATTTT. The gene calls are TRBV4-3 and TRBJ1-5, with D possibly being TRBD1 (6 bases). Trimming removed 0 bases from V and 7 bases from J, with 7 bases in between. CDR1 LGHNA and CDR2 YSLEER come from the germline V gene. This CDR3 is 13 amino acids long.

This chain uses TRBV5-1 with TRBJ1-3; D not certain. Per the germline V gene, CDR1 is SGHRS and CDR2 is YFSETQ. This CDR3 is 15 amino acids long. V was cut by 0 bases and J by 0 bases, with 7 bases left in between. The CDR3 nucleotides read TGCGCCAGCAGCTTGGGTACGAGCTCTGGAAACACCATATATTTT. It translates to CASSLGTSSGNTIYF.

The chain couples TRBV14 to TRBJ2-3, with D maybe TRBD2 (6 bases). V shed 4 bases and J shed 0 bases, with 11 bases lying between them. The CDR3 covers 15 residues. CDR1 and CDR2 from the germline V gene are SGHDN and FVKESK. CDR3 bases: TGTGCCAGCAGCCTCGGCGGGACTAGCACAGATACGCAGTATTTT. Translated, it gives CASSLGGTSTDTQYF.

J is TRBJ2-3 and V is TRBV29-1; 9 nucleotides line up with TRBD2. The CDR3 totals 15 residues. Germline values: CDR1 SQVTM, CDR2 ANQGSEA. The V gene end was trimmed by 8 bases and the J gene end by 4 bases; junction bases not matched to a gene: 13. CDR3 residues: CSILGLAYTPDTQYF. For the CDR3, the DNA is TGCAGCATCCTCGGACTAGCGTATACTCCAGATACGCAGTATTTT.

This clone is a singleton in its sample. V and J are TRBV27 and TRBJ1-5; 9 nucleotides agree with TRBD1. The V and J ends lost 5 bases and 15 bases, in that order; junction bases with no gene match: 8. Germline V gene lookup returns CDR1 MNHEY and CDR2 SMNVEV (reference sequence). The CDR3 consists of 12 residues. The CDR3 region has the DNA TGTGCCAGCAGTCCGTACAGGGGGCCACCGCATTTT. Its protein is CASSPYRGPPHF.